These 15 T cell receptor beta chains came from one sample sequenced in a study of cytomegalovirus exposure and HLA in healthy donors. It was with 60 Vbeta and 13 Jbeta primers that the PCR ran. The data were produced by immunoSEQ multiplex PCR, yet TCRdb's version contains in-frame clones alone and is incomplete. The data hold about 160,000 clones, with approximately 80% observed a single time. Sequencing was done on a sample of PBMCs. These receptors all come from a man aged 50 to 60 in good health and CMV-seropositive.

The chain recombines TRBV6-6 with TRBJ1-2, with 7 nucleotides matching TRBD1. Germline CDR1 is MNHNY and CDR2 is SVGAGI (reference sequence). This CDR3 spans 13 amino acids. V shed 5 bases, J shed 8 bases, and the junction held 8 bases outside the gene matches. For the CDR3, the DNA is TGTGCCAGCAGTCTCGACAGGGAAGCGGGCTACACCTTC. This encodes CASSLDREAGYTF.

CDR3 DNA sequence: TGTGCCAGCAGCTTAGGGACTACCTACGAGCAGTACTTC. This encodes CASSLGTTYEQYF. The chain joins TRBV11-2 to TRBJ2-5, with a tentative D call TRBD2 (6 bases). The J call may be mistaken, given a closer DNA end match to TRBJ2-7. This CDR3 contains 13 residues. Looked up from germline, CDR1 is SGHAT and CDR2 is FQNNGV.

The rearrangement links TRBV10-3 to TRBJ1-1, with D possibly TRBD1 on 5 matching bases. The CDR3 is 16 residues long. Trimming removed 1 base at V and 1 base at J, with 13 bases between. CDR1 and CDR2 (germline): ENHRY, SYGVKD. CDR3 DNA: TGTGCCATCAGTGAGTTGAGACAGACATGGAACACTGAAGCTTTCTTT. Amino acids: CAISELRQTWNTEAFF.

The genes are TRBV7-6 and TRBJ2-5; D is uncertain. This CDR3 spans 13 amino acids. The germline CDR1 and CDR2 sequences are SGHVS and FNYEAQ. With 3 bases removed from V and 2 bases from J, the gap between germline ends came to 7 bases. In nucleotides, the CDR3 is TGTGCCAGCAGCTTGGGCAGTCAAGAGACCCAGTACTTC. This gives the protein CASSLGSQETQYF.

The genes are TRBV11-2 and TRBJ1-2, with D maybe TRBD1 (6 bases). CDR3 length: 14 residues. Per germline, CDR1 SGHAT and CDR2 FQNNGV. Trimming shortened V by 2 bases and J by 4 bases, and 11 bases separated the two germline ends. The DNA of the CDR3 is TGTGCCAGCAGCTTACACCCAGGGGCCTATGGCTACACCTTC. Its protein product is CASSLHPGAYGYTF.

V is TRBV25-1 and J is TRBJ2-7; D possibly corresponds to TRBD2 (6 bases). The V end lost 1 base, the J end lost 5 bases, and 12 bases lay between the germline ends. The CDR3 consists of 14 residues. The germline gives CDR1 MGHDK, CDR2 SYGVNS. The CDR3 loop is CASSEWRALDEQYF. CDR3 DNA: TGTGCCAGCAGTGAATGGAGGGCCCTGGACGAGCAGTACTTC.

This clone was counted between two and nine times. This rearrangement joins TRBV5-1 to TRBJ1-1, with a possible D match to TRBD1 (5 bases). V gave up 3 bases and J gave up 7 bases, with 16 bases separating them. This CDR3 region has 14 residues. Germline CDR1 SGHRS, CDR2 YFSETQ. In DNA, the CDR3 is TGCGCCAGCAGCTCGGAGGGGCTCGCAAATGAAGCTTTCTTT. Protein: CASSSEGLANEAFF.

V gene TRBV4-3 combines with J gene TRBJ1-1; 7 positions agree with TRBD1. CDR1 is LGHNA and CDR2 is YSLEER in the germline V gene. Trimming removed 0 bases from V and 10 bases from J; junction bases left unmatched: 5. The CDR3 runs 13 residues. CDR3 bases: TGCGCCAGCAGCCAAGACAGGGGGGCCGGAGCTTTCTTT. It specifies CASSQDRGAGAFF.

The J gene is TRBJ2-2, the V gene TRBV14, with TRBD1 matching 10 bases. Trimming at V came to 1 base and at J to 6 bases, leaving 2 bases not matched to a gene. The CDR3 is made up of 15 amino acids. Germline CDR1 is SGHDN and CDR2 is FVKESK. The CDR3 nucleotides are TGTGCCAGCAGCCAAGCCGGGACAGGGGCCGGGGAGCTGTTTTTT. Translated: CASSQAGTGAGELFF.

The chain links TRBV15 to TRBJ2-7, with D possibly matching TRBD2 (5 bases). V lost 1 base and J lost 2, with 9 bases in between. This CDR3 region has 14 residues. Germline CDR1 LNHNV, CDR2 YYDKDF (reference sequence). CDR3 in amino acids: CATSRGRSPYEQYF. CDR3 coding DNA: TGTGCCACCAGCAGAGGGAGGTCACCCTACGAGCAGTACTTC.

The chain combines TRBV5-6 with TRBJ1-3, with TRBD1 identical over 8 bases. The junction had 6 bases not matched to a gene; V was cut back by 6 bases and J by 4 bases. This CDR3 is built from 14 residues. Germline CDR1 SGHDT, CDR2 YYEEEE. Written as DNA, the CDR3 is TGTGCCAGCAAACGGACAGGGACAGGAAACACCATATATTTT. It translates to CASKRTGTGNTIYF.

The rearrangement links TRBV7-8 to TRBJ2-3; D possibly corresponds to TRBD2 (5 bases). Germline V gene sequence: CDR1 SGHVS, CDR2 FQNEAQ. This CDR3 is 16 amino acids long. Trimming left V 5 bases short and J 2 bases short, with 17 bases between. CDR3 loop: CASSPPGLRTTDTQYF. The DNA for the CDR3 is TGTGCCAGCAGCCCTCCCGGACTGAGGACCACAGATACGCAGTATTTT. The complete variable domain, with remaining parts taken from reference TRBV7-8 and TRBJ2-3, reads GAGVSQSPRYKVAKRGQDVALRCDPISGHVSLFWYQQALGQGPEFLTYFQNEAQLDKSGLPSDRFFAERPEGSVSTLKIQRTQQEDSAVYLCASSPPGLRTTDTQYFGPGTRLTVL.

The gene calls are TRBV15 and TRBJ1-5; 8 bases align to TRBD1. Germline V gene sequence: CDR1 LNHNV, CDR2 YYDKDF (reference sequence). V shed 1 base, J shed 2 bases, and the junction held 4 bases outside the gene matches. CDR3 length: 16 residues. The CDR3 loop is CATSRVPGGGNQPQHF. Written as DNA, the CDR3 is TGTGCCACCAGCAGAGTCCCAGGGGGCGGCAATCAGCCCCAGCATTTT.

This chain connects TRBV2 to TRBJ2-3; maybe TRBD2 (6 bases). The CDR3 sequence is 14 residues long. Trimming left V 8 bases short and J 6 bases short, with 18 bases between. Germline CDR1 and CDR2: SNHLY and FYNNEI. CDR3 residues: CASHLTWTTDTQYF. The CDR3 nucleotides are TGTGCCAGCCACCTTACCTGGACTACCGATACGCAGTATTTT.

V is TRBV7-9 and J is TRBJ2-7, with a tentative D call TRBD1 (6 bases). The CDR3 sequence is 11 residues long. The germline V gene has CDR1 SEHNR and CDR2 FQNEAQ (reference sequence). Trimming left V 5 bases short and J 9 bases short, with 11 bases between. The CDR3 loop reads CASSKDSGQYF. The CDR3 nucleotides read TGTGCCAGCAGCAAGGACAGTGGGCAGTACTTC.